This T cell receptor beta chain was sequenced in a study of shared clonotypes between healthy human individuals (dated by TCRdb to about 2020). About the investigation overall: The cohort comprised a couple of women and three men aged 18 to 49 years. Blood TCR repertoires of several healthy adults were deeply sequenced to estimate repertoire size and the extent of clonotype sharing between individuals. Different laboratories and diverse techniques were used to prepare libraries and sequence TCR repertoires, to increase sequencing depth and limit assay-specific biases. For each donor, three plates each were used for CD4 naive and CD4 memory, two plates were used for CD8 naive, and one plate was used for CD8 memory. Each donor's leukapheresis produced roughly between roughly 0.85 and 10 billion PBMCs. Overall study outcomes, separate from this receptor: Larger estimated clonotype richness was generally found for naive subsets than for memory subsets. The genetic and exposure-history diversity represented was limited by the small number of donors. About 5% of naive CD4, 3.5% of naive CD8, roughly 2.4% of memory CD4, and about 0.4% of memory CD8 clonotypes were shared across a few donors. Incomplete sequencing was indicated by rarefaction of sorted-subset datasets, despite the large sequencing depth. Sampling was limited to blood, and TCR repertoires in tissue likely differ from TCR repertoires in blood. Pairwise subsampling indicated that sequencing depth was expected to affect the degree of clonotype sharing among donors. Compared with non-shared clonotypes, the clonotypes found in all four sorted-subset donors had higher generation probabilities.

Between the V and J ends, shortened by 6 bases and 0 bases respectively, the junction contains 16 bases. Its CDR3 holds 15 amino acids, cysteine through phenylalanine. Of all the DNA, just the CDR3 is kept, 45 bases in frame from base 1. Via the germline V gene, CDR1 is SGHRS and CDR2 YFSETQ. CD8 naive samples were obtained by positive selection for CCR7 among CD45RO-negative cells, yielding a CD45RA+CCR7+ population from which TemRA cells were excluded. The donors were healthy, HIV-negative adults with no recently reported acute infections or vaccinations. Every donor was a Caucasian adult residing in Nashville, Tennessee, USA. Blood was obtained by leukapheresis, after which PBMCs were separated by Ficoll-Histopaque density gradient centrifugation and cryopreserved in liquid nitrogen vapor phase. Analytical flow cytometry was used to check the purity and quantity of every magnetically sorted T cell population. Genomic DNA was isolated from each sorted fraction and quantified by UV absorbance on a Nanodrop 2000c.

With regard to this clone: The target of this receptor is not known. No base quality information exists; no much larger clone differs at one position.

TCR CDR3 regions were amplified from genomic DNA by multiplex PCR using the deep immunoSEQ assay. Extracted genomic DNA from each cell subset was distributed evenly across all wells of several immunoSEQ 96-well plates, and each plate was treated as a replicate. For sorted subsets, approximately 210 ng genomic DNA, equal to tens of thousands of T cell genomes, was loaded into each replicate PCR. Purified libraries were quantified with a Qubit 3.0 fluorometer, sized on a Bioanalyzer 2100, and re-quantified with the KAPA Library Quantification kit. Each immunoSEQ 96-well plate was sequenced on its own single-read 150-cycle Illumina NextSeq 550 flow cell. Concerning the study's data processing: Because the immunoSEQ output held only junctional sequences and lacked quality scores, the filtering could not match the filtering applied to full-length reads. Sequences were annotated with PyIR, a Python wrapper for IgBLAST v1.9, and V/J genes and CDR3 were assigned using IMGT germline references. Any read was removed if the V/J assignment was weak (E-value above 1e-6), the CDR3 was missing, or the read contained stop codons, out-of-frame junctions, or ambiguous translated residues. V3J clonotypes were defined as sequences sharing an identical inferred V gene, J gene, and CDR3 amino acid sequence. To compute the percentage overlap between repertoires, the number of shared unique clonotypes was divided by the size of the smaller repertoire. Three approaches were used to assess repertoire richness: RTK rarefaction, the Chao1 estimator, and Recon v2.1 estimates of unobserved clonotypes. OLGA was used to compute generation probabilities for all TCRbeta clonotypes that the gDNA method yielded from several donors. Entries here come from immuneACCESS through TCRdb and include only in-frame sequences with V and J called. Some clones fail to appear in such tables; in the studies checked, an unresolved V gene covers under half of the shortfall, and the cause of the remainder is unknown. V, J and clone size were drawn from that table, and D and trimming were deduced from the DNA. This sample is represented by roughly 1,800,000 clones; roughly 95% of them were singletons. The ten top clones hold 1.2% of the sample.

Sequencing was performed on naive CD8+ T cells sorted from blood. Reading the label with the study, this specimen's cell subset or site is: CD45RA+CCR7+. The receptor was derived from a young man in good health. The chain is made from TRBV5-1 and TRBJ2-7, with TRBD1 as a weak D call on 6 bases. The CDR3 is CASMSRDTSSYEQYF. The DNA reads TGCGCCAGCATGAGCCGGGACACCTCCTCCTACGAGCAGTACTTC.